The clone carrying this T cell receptor (beta chain) showed up just once. Its matching antigen is unknown. The source of the sample is a study of cytomegalovirus exposure and HLA in healthy donors. Study conclusions and caveats: Certain sequence variants were highly shared and formed a cluster, and this cluster was likely a sequencing artifact. Later work associated roughly 17,000 TCR beta sequences with HLA alleles at 0.05 false discovery rate. Confirmation in vitro established that a few CMV-associated chains were specific for CMV antigens. TCR beta chain V- and J-gene trimming was linked, in a later analysis, to a missense variant in DCLRE1C.

Primers for the PCR totalled 60 Vbeta and 13 Jbeta. Method: immunoSEQ multiplex PCR; TCRdb's copy keeps in-frame clones and lacks some. The profile shows under 150,000 clones, around 76% of them singletons. This sequence originates from a woman aged 50 to 60 in good health and CMV-seronegative. The specimen was PBMCs.

The CDR3 reads CASSLRDRGRIEQFF. The CDR3 DNA follows: TGTGCCAGCAGCCTACGGGACAGGGGTAGAATTGAGCAGTTCTTC. The chain joins TRBV5-8 to TRBJ2-1; 10 bases fit TRBD1. The germline V gene has CDR1 SGHTS and CDR2 YDEGEE. This CDR3 has 15 residues. The J segment lost 9 bases and the V segment lost 4 bases, leaving 10 bases of the junction unmatched.